A selection of T cell receptor beta chains follows, all from one sample in a study of blood T cell repertoires in COVID-19. Repertoires were generated with immunoSEQ multiplex PCR, while TCRdb's copy carries only in-frame clones and drops some. Here the sample spans 200,000 to 250,000 clones, under 85% being singletons. Sequencing was carried out using peripheral blood. The receptor source for this set is a woman in her 30s with COVID-19, enrolled during active disease. Both conserved end residues are part of each CDR3. The order of the fields is J gene, V gene, clone size, D gene, CDR3 protein, CDR3 DNA. D genes are given only for firm matches. The size field is filled for only some rows; it gives once, few, many or a size class.

j_gene: TRBJ2-1
v_gene: TRBV9
abundance: .
d_gene: .
CDR3aa: CASSVQGFNEQFF
CDR3nt: TGTGCCAGCAGCGTGCAGGGTTTCAATGAGCAGTTCTTC

j_gene: TRBJ2-4
v_gene: TRBV12-5
abundance: .
d_gene: .
CDR3aa: CASGLVPVGLAKNIQYF
CDR3nt: TGTGCTAGTGGTTTGGTACCAGTGGGGCTAGCCAAAAACATTCAGTACTTC

j_gene: TRBJ2-3
v_gene: TRBV7-9
abundance: .
d_gene: TRBD1
CDR3aa: CASSLVQGASDTQYF
CDR3nt: TGTGCCAGCAGCTTAGTTCAGGGGGCATCAGATACGCAGTATTTT

j_gene: TRBJ2-7
v_gene: TRBV30
abundance: .
d_gene: .
CDR3aa: CAWRSPVAYEQYF
CDR3nt: TGTGCCTGGAGGTCCCCGGTGGCCTACGAGCAGTACTTC

j_gene: TRBJ1-1
v_gene: TRBV7-9
abundance: .
d_gene: .
CDR3aa: CASSLPEGDTKNTEAFF
CDR3nt: TGTGCCAGCAGCTTACCAGAGGGGGACACAAAGAACACTGAAGCTTTCTTT

j_gene: TRBJ1-6
v_gene: TRBV5-6
abundance: .
d_gene: .
CDR3aa: CASSFSGTPYNSPLHF
CDR3nt: TGTGCCAGCAGCTTCTCCGGGACACCCTATAATTCACCCCTCCACTTT

j_gene: TRBJ2-2
v_gene: TRBV6-1
abundance: .
d_gene: .
CDR3aa: CASSPTTNTGELFF
CDR3nt: TGTGCCAGCAGCCCCACAACGAACACCGGGGAGCTGTTTTTT

j_gene: TRBJ2-2
v_gene: TRBV9
abundance: .
d_gene: .
CDR3aa: CASSVTREPTNTGELFF
CDR3nt: TGTGCCAGCAGCGTAACCAGGGAACCTACGAACACCGGGGAGCTGTTTTTT

j_gene: TRBJ2-7
v_gene: TRBV15
abundance: once
d_gene: TRBD2
CDR3aa: CATSRGLAGGDDEQYF
CDR3nt: TGTGCCACCAGCAGAGGACTAGCGGGGGGGGATGACGAGCAGTACTTC

j_gene: TRBJ2-2
v_gene: TRBV24-1
abundance: .
d_gene: TRBD1
CDR3aa: CATSDLDRDTGELFF
CDR3nt: TGTGCCACCAGTGATTTGGACAGGGACACCGGGGAGCTGTTTTTT

j_gene: TRBJ2-2
v_gene: TRBV3-1/TRBV3-2
abundance: .
d_gene: .
CDR3aa: CASSQGRARASTGELFF
CDR3nt: TGTGCCAGCAGCCAAGGGCGGGCTAGGGCGAGTACCGGGGAGCTGTTTTTT

j_gene: TRBJ2-7
v_gene: TRBV28
abundance: .
d_gene: TRBD1
CDR3aa: CASTLMDRGGFYEQYF
CDR3nt: TGTGCCAGCACCCTGATGGACAGGGGAGGGTTCTACGAGCAGTACTTC

j_gene: TRBJ2-5
v_gene: TRBV7-9
abundance: .
d_gene: TRBD1
CDR3aa: CASSFRQGALQETQYF
CDR3nt: TGTGCCAGCAGCTTTCGACAGGGGGCGCTTCAAGAGACCCAGTACTTC

j_gene: TRBJ1-3
v_gene: TRBV10-3
abundance: few
d_gene: .
CDR3aa: CAIRETSISGNTIYF
CDR3nt: TGTGCCATCAGGGAGACTTCCATCTCTGGAAACACCATATATTTT

j_gene: TRBJ2-7
v_gene: TRBV6-5
abundance: .
d_gene: TRBD1
CDR3aa: CASSYSIGTGYEQYF
CDR3nt: TGTGCCAGCAGTTACTCTATAGGGACAGGCTACGAGCAGTACTTC

j_gene: TRBJ2-1
v_gene: TRBV7-3
abundance: .
d_gene: .
CDR3aa: CASSPSSGTYNEQFF
CDR3nt: TGTGCCAGCAGCCCATCTTCCGGTACCTACAATGAGCAGTTCTTC

j_gene: TRBJ2-7
v_gene: TRBV2
abundance: .
d_gene: .
CDR3aa: CASSTTITGQGWDEQYF
CDR3nt: TGTGCCAGCAGTACCACTATTACCGGGCAGGGGTGGGACGAGCAGTACTTC

j_gene: TRBJ1-5
v_gene: TRBV6-6
abundance: .
d_gene: .
CDR3aa: CASSFSLQVSNQPQHF
CDR3nt: TGTGCCAGCAGTTTCTCCCTCCAGGTCTCCAATCAGCCCCAGCATTTT

j_gene: TRBJ2-1
v_gene: TRBV5-1
abundance: .
d_gene: TRBD2
CDR3aa: CASSFGTSASYNEQFF
CDR3nt: TGCGCCAGCAGCTTTGGGACTAGCGCCTCCTACAATGAGCAGTTCTTC

j_gene: TRBJ1-1
v_gene: TRBV6-5
abundance: .
d_gene: .
CDR3aa: CASRGGQSNTEAFF
CDR3nt: TGTGCCAGCAGGGGTGGACAGTCGAACACTGAAGCTTTCTTT

j_gene: TRBJ1-1
v_gene: TRBV4-1
abundance: .
d_gene: TRBD1
CDR3aa: CASSLYQTGVNTEAFF
CDR3nt: TGCGCCAGCAGCTTATACCAGACAGGGGTTAACACTGAAGCTTTCTTT

j_gene: TRBJ2-5
v_gene: TRBV11-2
abundance: .
d_gene: .
CDR3aa: CASSLSGTRLVRETQYF
CDR3nt: TGTGCCAGCAGCTTAAGTGGTACGAGGCTAGTGCGAGAGACCCAGTACTTC

j_gene: TRBJ1-4
v_gene: TRBV12-3/TRBV12-4
abundance: .
d_gene: .
CDR3aa: CASSLSQNEKLFF
CDR3nt: TGTGCCAGCAGTTTATCCCAAAATGAAAAACTGTTTTTT

j_gene: TRBJ1-1
v_gene: TRBV29-1
abundance: .
d_gene: .
CDR3aa: CSVVTGRYTEAFF
CDR3nt: TGCAGCGTTGTGACGGGAAGATACACTGAAGCTTTCTTT

j_gene: TRBJ1-1
v_gene: TRBV4-3
abundance: .
d_gene: .
CDR3aa: CASSQAPGGSTEAFF
CDR3nt: TGCGCCAGCAGCCAGGCACCGGGGGGGAGCACTGAAGCTTTCTTT

j_gene: TRBJ2-7
v_gene: TRBV5-1
abundance: .
d_gene: TRBD2
CDR3aa: CASSRITSGSSYEQYF
CDR3nt: TGCGCCAGCAGCAGAATTACTAGCGGAAGCTCCTACGAGCAGTACTTC

j_gene: TRBJ1-4
v_gene: TRBV15
abundance: .
d_gene: .
CDR3aa: CATSRGYRAATNEKLFF
CDR3nt: TGTGCCACCAGCAGAGGGTACAGGGCTGCAACTAATGAAAAACTGTTTTTT

j_gene: TRBJ2-3
v_gene: TRBV18
abundance: .
d_gene: .
CDR3aa: CASSPVAFGTDTQYF
CDR3nt: TGTGCCAGCTCACCAGTAGCTTTCGGCACAGATACGCAGTATTTT

j_gene: TRBJ1-1
v_gene: TRBV14
abundance: .
d_gene: .
CDR3aa: CASSHPAGLYTEAFF
CDR3nt: TGTGCCAGCAGCCACCCGGCGGGGCTTTACACTGAAGCTTTCTTT

j_gene: TRBJ1-5
v_gene: TRBV27
abundance: .
d_gene: .
CDR3aa: CASSLEASGNQPQHF
CDR3nt: TGTGCCAGCAGTTTAGAGGCTTCGGGCAATCAGCCCCAGCATTTT

j_gene: TRBJ1-2
v_gene: TRBV5-6
abundance: few
d_gene: TRBD1
CDR3aa: CASSHWTGGSYTF
CDR3nt: TGTGCCAGCAGCCACTGGACAGGGGGCAGCTACACCTTC